Listed below are T cell receptor beta chains from one sample, sequenced in a study of a mutant IDH1 vaccine in newly diagnosed glioma. Antigens for these TCRs are unknown. Method: immunoSEQ multiplex PCR; TCRdb's copy keeps in-frame clones and lacks some. Of 53,000 or so clones in the sample, under 85% are singletons; the top ten hold approximately 6.7%. Sample: PBMCs, taken from a glioma patient whose treatment included an IDH1 peptide vaccine. The receptors here all came from a man aged 40-49 years with glioma. The CDR3 runs from the conserved cysteine through the conserved F or W. Fields, in order: V gene, CDR3 length, clone size, D gene, J gene, CDR3 DNA, CDR3 protein. A D gene is named only where the DNA matches it firmly. Clone size, where shown, is once, few, many, or a class for clones that have expanded.

>TRBV15|14|NA|NA|TRBJ2-7
TGTGCCACCAGCAGACGTACTGAGCCCTACGAGCAGTACTTC
CATSRRTEPYEQYF
>TRBV30|13|NA|NA|TRBJ1-2
TGTGCCTGGAGTACTGGGGGGGCCTATGGCTACACCTTC
CAWSTGGAYGYTF
>TRBV5-4|14|NA|TRBD1|TRBJ1-1
TGTGCCAGCAGCTCGGAATTACAGGGGACTGAAGCTTTCTTT
CASSSELQGTEAFF
>TRBV6-5|15|once|TRBD1|TRBJ1-1
TGTGCCAGCAGAGATACAGGGGGCGCGGACACTGAAGCTTTCTTT
CASRDTGGADTEAFF
>TRBV2|17|NA|TRBD2|TRBJ2-3
TGTGCCAGCAGTGCCCCTACTAGCGGGGTTCGCACAGATACGCAGTATTTT
CASSAPTSGVRTDTQYF
>TRBV6-6|11|medium-sized|NA|TRBJ2-2
TGTGCCGCAGGGGTCTCCGGGGAGCTGTTTTTT
CAAGVSGELFF
>TRBV7-9|14|NA|NA|TRBJ1-1
TGTGCCAGCAGCTTAGAGCTCATGAACACTGAAGCTTTCTTT
CASSLELMNTEAFF
>TRBV6-1|13|NA|NA|TRBJ1-5
TGTGCCAGCAGTGGGATTAACAATCAGCCCCAGCATTTT
CASSGINNQPQHF
>TRBV7-9|16|NA|TRBD1|TRBJ1-5
TGTGCCAGCAGCTCCCGGACAGGGGGGAGCAATCAGCCCCAGCATTTT
CASSSRTGGSNQPQHF
>TRBV6-5|15|NA|NA|TRBJ1-6
TGTGCCAGCAGTTACAAGGGAGTGGGTGGTTCACCCCTCCACTTT
CASSYKGVGGSPLHF
>TRBV6-1|14|NA|NA|TRBJ1-4
TGTGCCAGCAGTGAGGGCGGGGGAGCTGAAAAACTGTTTTTT
CASSEGGGAEKLFF
>TRBV14|14|NA|TRBD1|TRBJ2-7
TGTGCCAGCAGCCAATTTCAGGGGGCCTACGAGCAGTACTTC
CASSQFQGAYEQYF
>TRBV10-3|12|NA|NA|TRBJ1-2
TGTGCCATCAGTGCCGACAACTATGGCTACACCTTC
CAISADNYGYTF
>TRBV5-1|17|few|TRBD1|TRBJ1-4
TGCGCCAGCAGCCTCCCCGGGACAGGCAAAACGGGTGAAAAACTGTTTTTT
CASSLPGTGKTGEKLFF
>TRBV13|14|NA|NA|TRBJ2-1
TGTGCCAGCAGCCCAACTAGAGTCTACAATGAGCAGTTCTTC
CASSPTRVYNEQFF
>TRBV5-1|17|NA|TRBD2|TRBJ2-3
TGCGCCAGCAGCTTGCCGACTAGCGGGGGGCCCACAGATACGCAGTATTTT
CASSLPTSGGPTDTQYF
>TRBV13|14|once|NA|TRBJ2-7
TGTGCCAGCAGCTCCGGGGACAACGCCTACGAGCAGTACTTC
CASSSGDNAYEQYF
>TRBV30|14|NA|NA|TRBJ1-3
TGTGCCTGGAGTATCGGGGGAGCTGGAAACACCATATATTTT
CAWSIGGAGNTIYF
>TRBV5-1|13|once|NA|TRBJ2-5
TGCGCCAGCAGCCCCCCGGCGGGAGAGACCCAGTACTTC
CASSPPAGETQYF
>TRBV7-9|16|NA|NA|TRBJ1-5
TGTGCCAGCAGCTTAGGTCAGGGGCCCCTTAATCAGCCCCAGCATTTT
CASSLGQGPLNQPQHF
>TRBV27|14|NA|TRBD2|TRBJ2-3
TGTGCCAGCACGCCGGGGGGGGTCTTGGGTACGCAGTATTTT
CASTPGGVLGTQYF
>TRBV7-2|15|NA|TRBD1|TRBJ1-6
TGTGCCAGCAGCTCCGACAGGGGGTATAATTCACCCCTCCACTTT
CASSSDRGYNSPLHF
>TRBV6-5|14|NA|NA|TRBJ1-2
TGTGCCAGCAGTTACTCAGCCGGGGGCTATGGCTACACCTTC
CASSYSAGGYGYTF
>TRBV9|16|few|TRBD1|TRBJ2-7
TGTGCCAGCAGCGTAGCCGCAGGGGGCAACCTGGACGAGCAGTACTTC
CASSVAAGGNLDEQYF
>TRBV2|14|NA|NA|TRBJ1-5
TGTGCCAGCAGTTCCCAGGGACGCAATCAGCCCCAGCATTTT
CASSSQGRNQPQHF